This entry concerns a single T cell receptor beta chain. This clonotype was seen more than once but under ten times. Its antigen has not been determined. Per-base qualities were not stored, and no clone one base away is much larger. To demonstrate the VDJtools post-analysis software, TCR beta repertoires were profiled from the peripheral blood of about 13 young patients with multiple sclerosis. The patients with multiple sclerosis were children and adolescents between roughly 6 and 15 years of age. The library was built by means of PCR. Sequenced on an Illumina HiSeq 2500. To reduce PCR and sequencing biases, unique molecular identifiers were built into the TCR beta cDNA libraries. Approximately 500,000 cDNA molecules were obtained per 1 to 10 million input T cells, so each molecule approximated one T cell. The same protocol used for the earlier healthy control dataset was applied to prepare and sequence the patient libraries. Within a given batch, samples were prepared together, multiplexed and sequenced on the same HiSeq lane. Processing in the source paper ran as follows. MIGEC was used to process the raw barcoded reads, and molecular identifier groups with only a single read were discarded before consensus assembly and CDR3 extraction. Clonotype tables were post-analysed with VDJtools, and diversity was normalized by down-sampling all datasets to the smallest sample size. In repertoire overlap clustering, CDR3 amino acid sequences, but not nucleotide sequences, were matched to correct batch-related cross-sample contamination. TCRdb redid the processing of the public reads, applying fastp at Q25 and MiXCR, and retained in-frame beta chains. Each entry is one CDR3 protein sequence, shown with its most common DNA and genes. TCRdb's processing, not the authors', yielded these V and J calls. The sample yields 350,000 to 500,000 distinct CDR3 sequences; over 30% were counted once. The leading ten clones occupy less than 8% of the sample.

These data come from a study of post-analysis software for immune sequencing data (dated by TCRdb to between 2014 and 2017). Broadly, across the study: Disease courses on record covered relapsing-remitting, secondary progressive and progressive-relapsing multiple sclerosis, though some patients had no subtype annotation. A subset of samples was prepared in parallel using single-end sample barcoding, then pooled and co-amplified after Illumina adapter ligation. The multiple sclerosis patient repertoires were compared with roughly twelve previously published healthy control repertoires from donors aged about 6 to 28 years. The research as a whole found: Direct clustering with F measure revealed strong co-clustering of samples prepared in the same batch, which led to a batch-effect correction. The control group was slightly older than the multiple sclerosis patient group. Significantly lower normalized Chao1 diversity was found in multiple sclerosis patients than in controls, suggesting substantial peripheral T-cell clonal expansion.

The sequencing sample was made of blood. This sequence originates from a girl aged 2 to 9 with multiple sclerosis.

The DNA is as follows: TGTGCCATCAGTTCCGGGACAGGGTACAATGAGCAGTTCTTC. Translated, this gives CAISSGTGYNEQFF. The chain joins TRBV10-3 to TRBJ2-1; 9 nucleotides in the junction match TRBD1. The germline V gene supplies CDR1 ENHRY and CDR2 SYGVKD. V trim: 5 bases; J trim: 4 bases; unmatched bases: 3. Spanning cysteine to phenylalanine, the CDR3 consists of 14 amino acids. The kept DNA is CDR3 alone, 42 bases in frame from the first base.